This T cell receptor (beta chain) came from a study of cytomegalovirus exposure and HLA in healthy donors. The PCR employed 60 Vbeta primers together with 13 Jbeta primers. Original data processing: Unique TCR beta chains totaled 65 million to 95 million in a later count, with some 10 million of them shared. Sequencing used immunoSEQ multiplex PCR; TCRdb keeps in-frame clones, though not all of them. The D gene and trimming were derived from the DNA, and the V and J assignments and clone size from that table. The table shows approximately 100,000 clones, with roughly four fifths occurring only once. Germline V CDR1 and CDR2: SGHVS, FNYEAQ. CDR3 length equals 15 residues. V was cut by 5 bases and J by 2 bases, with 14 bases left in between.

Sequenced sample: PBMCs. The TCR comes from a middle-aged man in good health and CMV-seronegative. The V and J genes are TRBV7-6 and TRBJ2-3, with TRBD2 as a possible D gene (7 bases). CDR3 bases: TGTGCCAGCAGCCGGGGGGCAGGGGCCACAGATACGCAGTATTTT. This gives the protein CASSRGAGATDTQYF. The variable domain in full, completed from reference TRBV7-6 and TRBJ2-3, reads GAGVSQSPRYKVTKRGQDVALRCDPISGHVSLYWYRQALGQGPEFLTYFNYEAQQDKSGLPNDRFSAERPEGSISTLTIQRTEQRDSAMYRCASSRGAGATDTQYFGPGTRLTVL.